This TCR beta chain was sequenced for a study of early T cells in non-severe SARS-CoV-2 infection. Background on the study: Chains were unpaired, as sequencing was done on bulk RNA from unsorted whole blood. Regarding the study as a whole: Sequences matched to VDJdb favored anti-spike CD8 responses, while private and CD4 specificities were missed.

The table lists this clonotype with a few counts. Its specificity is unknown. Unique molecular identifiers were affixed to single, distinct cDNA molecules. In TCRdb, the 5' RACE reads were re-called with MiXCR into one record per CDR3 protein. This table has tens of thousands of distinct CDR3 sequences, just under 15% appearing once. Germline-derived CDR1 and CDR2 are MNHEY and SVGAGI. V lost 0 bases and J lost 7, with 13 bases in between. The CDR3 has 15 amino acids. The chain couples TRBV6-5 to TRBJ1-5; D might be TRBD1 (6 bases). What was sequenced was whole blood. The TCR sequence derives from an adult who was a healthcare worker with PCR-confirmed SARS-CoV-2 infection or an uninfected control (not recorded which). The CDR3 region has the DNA TGTGCCAGCAGTTACTCGGCGGGGGCCGGGCAGCCCCAGCATTTT. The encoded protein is CASSYSAGAGQPQHF.